Listed below are T cell receptor beta chains from one sample, sequenced in a study of blood T cell repertoires in COVID-19. Assay: immunoSEQ multiplex PCR; the TCRdb copy retains only in-frame clones and omits some. The data show 70,000 to 90,000 clones, 70% to 80% seen once. The specimen was peripheral blood. The source of these receptors is a human donor in a cohort sampled during active COVID-19. Each CDR3 is given with its conserved first and last residue. D genes are given only for firm matches. Some rows have no size entry. The others give once, few or many, or a class for an expanded clone.

J: TRBJ1-3; D: NA; size: NA; V: TRBV5-1; DNA: TGCGCCAGCAGCCCCCCCGGGGAGTTTCGGAACACCATATATTTT; CDR3: CASSPPGEFRNTIYF
J: TRBJ1-6; D: NA; size: NA; V: TRBV4-1; DNA: TGCGCCAGCAGCCAAGAGTTCACATATTCACCCCTCCACTTT; CDR3: CASSQEFTYSPLHF
J: TRBJ1-2; D: NA; size: NA; V: TRBV4-1; DNA: TGCGCCAGCAGCCAAGTAGGGGGGGGCAGCTATGGCTACACCTTC; CDR3: CASSQVGGGSYGYTF
J: TRBJ1-5; D: NA; size: NA; V: TRBV4-1; DNA: TGCGCCAGCAGCCAAGATAAGGGGACACAGCCCCAGCATTTT; CDR3: CASSQDKGTQPQHF
J: TRBJ2-7; D: TRBD2; size: once; V: TRBV28; DNA: TGTGCCAGCAGTTTTCCCCGACTAGCGGGAGGTTACGAGCAGTACTTC; CDR3: CASSFPRLAGGYEQYF
J: TRBJ1-4; D: NA; size: NA; V: TRBV28; DNA: TGTGCCAGCAGTGGACAGCTTAATGAAAAACTGTTTTTT; CDR3: CASSGQLNEKLFF
J: TRBJ2-2; D: NA; size: NA; V: TRBV6-2/TRBV6-3; DNA: TGTGCCAGCAGCCCTCGGACCGGGGTCCAGAACACCGGGGAGCTGTTTTTT; CDR3: CASSPRTGVQNTGELFF
J: TRBJ2-5; D: NA; size: NA; V: TRBV13; DNA: TGTGCCAGCAGCATCACAGGGCTTCAGACCCAGTACTTC; CDR3: CASSITGLQTQYF
J: TRBJ2-5; D: NA; size: few; V: TRBV4-1; DNA: TGCGCCAGCAGCCCAGGATCTCGGTCCCCCGAGACCCAGTACTTC; CDR3: CASSPGSRSPETQYF
J: TRBJ2-5; D: NA; size: NA; V: TRBV9; DNA: TGTGCCAGCAGCCAAGGTGGAGGGGCCGTTGGAGAGACCCAGTACTTC; CDR3: CASSQGGGAVGETQYF
J: TRBJ1-2; D: NA; size: NA; V: TRBV5-8; DNA: TGTGCCAGCAGCTTGACAGGAAGCGGCTACACCTTC; CDR3: CASSLTGSGYTF
J: TRBJ1-5; D: TRBD1; size: once; V: TRBV4-1; DNA: TGCGCCAGCAGCCGAGGGACAGCCGATAGCAATCAGCCCCAGCATTTT; CDR3: CASSRGTADSNQPQHF
J: TRBJ2-1; D: NA; size: NA; V: TRBV19; DNA: TGTGCCAGTAAGGACTCAACCTACAATGAGCAGTTCTTC; CDR3: CASKDSTYNEQFF
J: TRBJ2-3; D: NA; size: NA; V: TRBV6-5; DNA: TGTGCCATCCGCGTCGAGTACACAGATACGCAGTATTTT; CDR3: CAIRVEYTDTQYF
J: TRBJ1-1; D: TRBD1; size: NA; V: TRBV23-1; DNA: TGCGCCAGCAGTCCCTACTGGGCACAGGGGGCTTTGCGGCGGGACACTGAAGCTTTCTTT; CDR3: CASSPYWAQGALRRDTEAFF
J: TRBJ1-5; D: NA; size: NA; V: TRBV29-1; DNA: TGCAGCGTTGGGGAGGACAGCAATCAGCCCCAGCATTTT; CDR3: CSVGEDSNQPQHF
J: TRBJ1-2; D: NA; size: NA; V: TRBV18; DNA: TGTGCCAGCTCACTTGGGCAAGGAGGCTATGGCTACACCTTC; CDR3: CASSLGQGGYGYTF
J: TRBJ1-2; D: NA; size: NA; V: TRBV5-1; DNA: TGCGCCAGCAGCCTTGGAAGGGTGGCAGGACAACTTACTAACTATGGCTACACCTTC; CDR3: CASSLGRVAGQLTNYGYTF
J: TRBJ1-4; D: TRBD1; size: NA; V: TRBV28; DNA: TGTGCCAGCAAGCGACAGGGGTATGAAAAACTGTTTTTT; CDR3: CASKRQGYEKLFF
J: TRBJ2-7; D: TRBD2; size: NA; V: TRBV9; DNA: TGTGCCAGCAACTTGAGACTAGCGGGAGCCTACGAGCAGTACTTC; CDR3: CASNLRLAGAYEQYF
J: TRBJ1-1; D: NA; size: NA; V: TRBV11-2; DNA: TGTGCCAGCAGCTTAGTCGGCGGGCTGAACACTGAAGCTTTCTTT; CDR3: CASSLVGGLNTEAFF
J: TRBJ2-4; D: NA; size: NA; V: TRBV6-5; DNA: TGTGCCAGCAGAACGGGAGAGGCGAACATTCAGTACTTC; CDR3: CASRTGEANIQYF
J: TRBJ2-7; D: TRBD1; size: NA; V: TRBV5-1; DNA: TGCGCCAGCAGCATAGAGGGACAGACTTCCTACGAGCAGTACTTC; CDR3: CASSIEGQTSYEQYF
J: TRBJ2-5; D: NA; size: NA; V: TRBV11-2; DNA: TGTGCCAGCAGCTTGGGTCGGACACTAAGGCAAGAGACCCAGTACTTC; CDR3: CASSLGRTLRQETQYF
J: TRBJ2-7; D: TRBD1; size: NA; V: TRBV7-6; DNA: TGTGCCAGCAGCCTACGGGACAGCCCCTACGAGCAGTACTTC; CDR3: CASSLRDSPYEQYF
J: TRBJ2-7; D: TRBD2; size: NA; V: TRBV7-9; DNA: TGTGCCAGCAGCTTAGGGGAGGGGTCCTACGAGCAGTACTTC; CDR3: CASSLGEGSYEQYF
J: TRBJ2-2; D: TRBD1; size: once; V: TRBV4-1; DNA: TGCGCCAGCAGCCCCCAGGGACAGGACTCCGGGGAGCTGTTTTTT; CDR3: CASSPQGQDSGELFF
J: TRBJ2-5; D: TRBD2; size: NA; V: TRBV11-3; DNA: TGTGCCAGCGCCCCGGGAGGGTATCGCCAAGAGACCCAGTACTTC; CDR3: CASAPGGYRQETQYF
J: TRBJ2-3; D: TRBD2; size: NA; V: TRBV27; DNA: TGTGCCAGCAGTTTTGGGAGGGGAAACACAGATACGCAGTATTTT; CDR3: CASSFGRGNTDTQYF
J: TRBJ2-7; D: TRBD1; size: once; V: TRBV19; DNA: TGTGCCAGTAGTTCACGGGACAGGGGACACGAGCAGTACTTC; CDR3: CASSSRDRGHEQYF
J: TRBJ2-2; D: NA; size: NA; V: TRBV19; DNA: TGTGCCAGTAGTATAGGGGGGGAGGGGGGCACCGGGGAGCTGTTTTTT; CDR3: CASSIGGEGGTGELFF
J: TRBJ1-5; D: TRBD1; size: NA; V: TRBV7-8; DNA: TGTGCCAGCAGCGCATCCGGGACAGGGGATGGTCAGCCCCAGCATTTT; CDR3: CASSASGTGDGQPQHF